This note documents a single T cell receptor beta chain sequence. Its antigen is not identified. Unique molecular identifiers were present on the cDNA, which also gained a universal primer site by template switching. TCRdb reprocessed the 5' RACE reads via MiXCR and lists one record per CDR3 protein. The sample records around 530,000 distinct CDR3 sequences, about 15% being singletons. Germline V gives CDR1 SNHLY, CDR2 FYNNEI. Unmatched junction bases numbered 20, after V lost 11 bases and J lost 4 bases. The CDR3 covers 18 residues. The sample belongs to a study of identical twins. Study-wide findings and caveats: Zero-insertion findings could be partly confounded by invariant cells (MAIT and iNKT cells).

In addition, the sample was reused for a study of yellow fever vaccine responses in identical twins.

The sample taken for sequencing was CD4+ T cells sorted from blood. The chain is built from TRBV2 and TRBJ2-3; 11 bases map to TRBD2. The sequence was collected from a woman aged 18 to 35 in good health. For the CDR3, the DNA is TGTGCCTTCAGTTCCCACCTTTTAGCGGGGGGGTGGCCAGATACGCAGTATTTT. It specifies CAFSSHLLAGGWPDTQYF. The full variable domain, completed using reference TRBV2 and TRBJ2-3, is EPEVTQTPSHQVTQMGQEVILRCVPISNHLYFYWYRQILGQKVEFLVSFYNNEISEKSEIFDDQFSVERPDGSNFTLKIRSTKLEDSAMYFCAFSSHLLAGGWPDTQYFGPGTRLTVL.